Listed below are T cell receptor beta chains from one sample, sequenced in a study of CD8 T cells in ankylosing spondylitis. TCRdb redid the calling of the 5' RACE reads with MiXCR, one entry per CDR3 protein. The data hold hundreds of thousands of distinct CDR3 sequences, with 32% observed a single time. Input material: blood, either unsorted or a sorted T cell fraction (not recorded which). The origin of the receptors is a male donor with ankylosing spondylitis or in good health (not recorded which). Both conserved end residues are part of each CDR3. The order of the fields is J gene, V gene, D gene, CDR3 protein. D genes are given only for firm matches.

J: TRBJ2-3
V: TRBV5-1
D: -
CDR3: CASSLSWRQTAGDTQYF

J: TRBJ2-1
V: TRBV6-5
D: -
CDR3: CASSYSPGAHNEQFF

J: TRBJ2-3
V: TRBV5-1
D: -
CDR3: CASSITGTDTQYF

J: TRBJ2-5
V: TRBV5-1
D: TRBD1
CDR3: CASNLGQFSETQYF

J: TRBJ2-7
V: TRBV20-1
D: -
CDR3: CSAREGIGHWGDEQYF

J: TRBJ1-4
V: TRBV28
D: -
CDR3: CASSLRQGNEKLFF

J: TRBJ2-5
V: TRBV29-1
D: TRBD1
CDR3: CSVDRGSRETQYF

J: TRBJ2-5
V: TRBV20-1
D: -
CDR3: CSARSVQRLTQYF

J: TRBJ2-1
V: TRBV5-6
D: -
CDR3: CASSLAQRNEQFF

J: TRBJ2-2
V: TRBV29-1
D: -
CDR3: CSVEGAAGDTGELFF

J: TRBJ2-7
V: TRBV20-1
D: -
CDR3: CSAPRTEANEQYF

J: TRBJ1-1
V: TRBV5-4
D: TRBD1
CDR3: CASSLVGTGGTEAFF

J: TRBJ1-3
V: TRBV20-1
D: TRBD1
CDR3: CSAPTGGKPGNTIYF

J: TRBJ2-2
V: TRBV5-1
D: -
CDR3: CASTWGTGELFF

J: TRBJ1-1
V: TRBV7-9
D: -
CDR3: CASSSPGDLNTEAFF

J: TRBJ2-5
V: TRBV6-1
D: -
CDR3: CASRARINLQETQYF

J: TRBJ2-1
V: TRBV5-4
D: TRBD2
CDR3: CASSWGGAVEQFF

J: TRBJ2-7
V: TRBV7-2
D: -
CDR3: CASSLAGGAHEQYF

J: TRBJ2-7
V: TRBV9
D: -
CDR3: CASSVAVGVYEQYF

J: TRBJ1-4
V: TRBV6-1
D: -
CDR3: CASSPAGTFLGYEKLFF

J: TRBJ2-7
V: TRBV12-3/TRBV12-4
D: TRBD1
CDR3: CASSPGDRVYEQYF

J: TRBJ2-3
V: TRBV12-3/TRBV12-4
D: -
CDR3: CASIPAEGGGTQYF

J: TRBJ2-3
V: TRBV20-1
D: TRBD1
CDR3: CSARDGQGGIDTQYF

J: TRBJ2-1
V: TRBV12-5
D: TRBD1
CDR3: CASGLVEDRASNEQFF

J: TRBJ2-5
V: TRBV10-3
D: -
CDR3: CAISEDSEGQETQYF

J: TRBJ2-2
V: TRBV5-6
D: -
CDR3: CASIPYGRTGELFF

J: TRBJ1-1
V: TRBV20-1
D: -
CDR3: CSARSPRVNTEAFF

J: TRBJ2-2
V: TRBV9
D: TRBD1
CDR3: CASSVTGQGELFF

J: TRBJ2-5
V: TRBV6-5
D: -
CDR3: CASSYSIRGETQYF

J: TRBJ2-1
V: TRBV10-3
D: -
CDR3: CAIRQASEDLNEQFF

J: TRBJ1-6
V: TRBV15
D: -
CDR3: CATSRDVRSNSPLHF

J: TRBJ1-2
V: TRBV12-3/TRBV12-4
D: -
CDR3: CASTLGTLYTF

J: TRBJ1-1
V: TRBV5-6
D: TRBD1
CDR3: CASSYGTGGWRTEAFF

J: TRBJ1-5
V: TRBV6-4
D: -
CDR3: CASSERGGQPQHF

J: TRBJ2-7
V: TRBV20-1
D: -
CDR3: CSARWTANYEQYF

J: TRBJ2-1
V: TRBV6-1
D: -
CDR3: CASNPSYNEQFF

J: TRBJ2-5
V: TRBV4-1
D: TRBD2
CDR3: CASTETGDAGGAQETQYF

J: TRBJ2-7
V: TRBV6-1
D: TRBD1
CDR3: CASPDGQGAYEQYF

J: TRBJ2-1
V: TRBV5-6
D: TRBD1
CDR3: CASSVKTGTAYNEQFF

J: TRBJ2-7
V: TRBV10-2
D: -
CDR3: CASSELGSEQYF

J: TRBJ2-3
V: TRBV6-4
D: TRBD2
CDR3: CASSDSASGGFTDTQYF

J: TRBJ1-1
V: TRBV7-3
D: TRBD1
CDR3: CASSSTGGRAFF

J: TRBJ1-5
V: TRBV29-1
D: TRBD1
CDR3: CSVSTGGQGNQPQHF

J: TRBJ2-2
V: TRBV5-6
D: -
CDR3: CASSLAQVGGELFF

J: TRBJ2-1
V: TRBV7-9
D: -
CDR3: CASSLGAGLVLFF

J: TRBJ1-1
V: TRBV6-1
D: -
CDR3: CASSLQGGRQDEAFF